These 17 T cell receptor beta chains were sequenced from one sample in a study of early T cells in non-severe SARS-CoV-2 infection. MiXCR was run by TCRdb on the 5' RACE reads, yielding one entry per CDR3 protein. The table records 50,000 or so distinct CDR3 sequences, less than 15% of them present only once. The specimen sequenced was whole blood. All receptors come from an adult who was a healthcare worker with PCR-confirmed SARS-CoV-2 infection or an uninfected control (not recorded which).

Only a few counts were recorded for this clonotype. This sequence joins TRBV12-3 or TRBV12-4 and TRBJ2-5, with a weak D call TRBD2 (6 bases). Trimming removed 6 bases at V and 3 bases at J, with 11 bases between. This CDR3 contains 13 residues. The CDR3 sequence: CASREVAEETQYF. The DNA of the CDR3 is TGTGCCAGCAGGGAGGTAGCGGAAGAGACCCAGTACTTC.

The table lists this clonotype with many counts. The chain recombines TRBV9 with TRBJ2-1; D perhaps matches TRBD2 (5 bases). V shed 0 bases and J shed 7 bases, with 17 bases lying between them. The CDR3 loop spans 16 amino acids. The germline CDR1 and CDR2 sequences are SGDLS and YYNGEE. The CDR3, as DNA: TGTGCCAGCAGCGTAGTCCAGGCTAGCTTGCTTAATGAGCAGTTCTTC. Its translation: CASSVVQASLLNEQFF.

The genes are TRBV5-4 and TRBJ1-6, with TRBD1 matching 7 bases. J was trimmed by 8 bases and V by 4 bases; bases with no gene match: 6. The CDR3 is 14 residues long. CDR1 and CDR2 (germline): SGHNT, YYREEE (reference sequence). CDR3 nucleotide sequence: TGTGCCAGCAGCAGGGACCAGGGGGATTCACCCCTCCACTTT. Protein product: CASSRDQGDSPLHF.

In this sample, this clonotype turned up many times. The V gene is TRBV20-1, the J gene TRBJ1-5; 9 bases map to TRBD1. Trimming removed 3 bases from V and 7 bases from J; junction bases left unmatched: 7. This CDR3 is 14 amino acids long. Germline-derived CDR1 and CDR2 are DFQATT and SNEGSKA (reference sequence). CDR3 in DNA: TGCAGTGCTAGTCCCGGGACAGGGATCCAGCCCCAGCATTTT. Translation: CSASPGTGIQPQHF.

This clonotype has just a few counts. The chain joins TRBV20-1 to TRBJ2-7; D could derive from TRBD1 or TRBD2 (5 bases each). Germline assignment: CDR1 DFQATT and CDR2 SNEGSKA (reference sequence). This CDR3 comprises 15 residues. V was pared by 0 bases and J by 0 bases, with 12 bases between. CDR3 in amino acids: CSARDRRGDSYEQYF. Here the CDR3 DNA reads TGCAGTGCTAGAGATCGGCGAGGGGACTCCTACGAGCAGTACTTC.

This clonotype was counted ten times or more. The J gene is TRBJ1-2, the V gene TRBV7-9, with TRBD1 as a possible D gene (5 bases). The CDR3 has 14 residues. Per germline, CDR1 SEHNR and CDR2 FQNEAQ (reference sequence). Trimming pared 5 bases from V and 5 bases from J, leaving 15 bases between. The CDR3 loop reads CASSIGGTGYGYTF. CDR3 nucleotide sequence: TGTGCCAGCAGCATAGGTGGGACGGGATATGGCTACACCTTC.

J is TRBJ1-1 and V is TRBV28; 10 positions match TRBD1. Germline lookup yields CDR1 MDHEN and CDR2 SYDVKM. This CDR3 region has 13 residues. V lost 11 bases to trimming and J lost 5 bases; unmatched junction nucleotides: 8. In DNA form, the CDR3 reads TGTGCCCTCCAGGACAGGGGGAAAACTGAAGCTTTCTTT. Translation gives CALQDRGKTEAFF.

This clonotype was counted ten times or more. The chain is built from TRBV7-2 and TRBJ2-7, with a weak D call TRBD1 (6 bases). Germline CDR1 and CDR2: SGHTA and FQGNSA. CDR3 length: 12 residues. With 4 bases removed from V and 6 bases from J, the gap between germline ends came to 10 bases. The CDR3 spells CASSSTGVEQYF. The CDR3 DNA follows: TGTGCCAGCAGCTCGACAGGAGTCGAGCAGTACTTC.

This clonotype was seen at least ten times. The chain recombines TRBV4-1 with TRBJ2-3; no clear D gene. This CDR3 is built from 12 residues. V shed 1 base and J shed 2 bases, with 1 base lying between them. The germline V gene has CDR1 MGHRA and CDR2 YSYEKL. In nucleotides, the CDR3 is TGCGCCAGCAGCCAAGTCACAGATACGCAGTATTTT. Amino acid sequence: CASSQVTDTQYF.

This clonotype came up many times. The gene calls are TRBV27 and TRBJ1-1; possibly TRBD1 for D (6 bases). The germline V gene encodes CDR1 MNHEY and CDR2 SMNVEV (reference sequence). The length of the CDR3 is 14 residues. Between the trimmed V and J ends, which lost 3 bases and 0 bases, there was a span of 8 bases. CDR3: CASSFGGMNTEAFF. DNA of the CDR3: TGTGCCAGCAGTTTCGGGGGCATGAACACTGAAGCTTTCTTT.

The V and J genes are TRBV18 and TRBJ2-7; 14 nucleotides align to TRBD2. This CDR3 is built from 16 residues. Germline lookup yields CDR1 KGHSH and CDR2 LQKENI. Germline trimming cut 5 bases from V and 5 bases from J; bases unmatched to any gene: 8. Here the CDR3 reads CASSTTSGRARNEQYF. The CDR3 region has the DNA TGTGCCAGCTCAACGACTAGCGGGAGGGCCAGAAACGAGCAGTACTTC.

This clonotype came up a few times. The V call is TRBV10-3, the J call TRBJ2-5; D gene ambiguous. Germline CDR1 reads ENHRY; CDR2 reads SYGVKD. The CDR3 contains 11 residues. V was shortened by 3 bases and J by 4 bases, with 3 bases between the two germline ends. In DNA form, the CDR3 reads TGTGCCATCAGTGAAACAGAGACCCAGTACTTC. Its translation: CAISETETQYF.

The table lists this clonotype with many counts. The J gene is TRBJ1-4, the V gene TRBV9, with D perhaps TRBD1 (6 bases). The germline V gene has CDR1 SGDLS and CDR2 YYNGEE. The V gene lost 4 bases and the J gene lost 8 bases, with 15 bases spanning the gap. The CDR3 loop spans 14 amino acids. The DNA of the CDR3 is TGTGCCAGCAGCCCGGGGGGCGGAGGCGAAAAACTGTTTTTT. Amino acid sequence: CASSPGGGGEKLFF.

This rearrangement joins TRBV28 to TRBJ1-1; D unclear. The CDR3 runs 11 residues. In germline, CDR1 is MDHEN, CDR2 SYDVKM. Between the trimmed V and J ends, which lost 6 bases and 5 bases, there was a span of 7 bases. CDR3 residues: CASSLRTEAFF. The CDR3, as DNA: TGTGCCAGCAGCCTAAGAACTGAAGCTTTCTTT.

The genes are TRBV5-1 and TRBJ2-5, with 9 bases that match TRBD1. V shed 4 bases, J shed 5 bases, and the junction held 6 bases outside the gene matches. The CDR3 is 14 amino acids. Germline CDR1 SGHRS, CDR2 YFSETQ. CDR3 bases: TGCGCCAGCAGCCCCGGGACAGGGCTTGAGACCCAGTACTTC. Residues: CASSPGTGLETQYF.

The chain links TRBV20-1 to TRBJ2-3; 8 nucleotides line up with TRBD1. CDR3 length: 15 amino acids. V trimming: 1 base; J trimming: 7 bases; junction bases outside the gene matches: 10. CDR1 DFQATT and CDR2 SNEGSKA come from the germline V gene (reference sequence). The CDR3, as DNA: TGCAGTGCTAGAGCTCCGGGACAGGCAACTCATACGCAGTATTTT. It yields the protein CSARAPGQATHTQYF.

In nucleotides, the CDR3 is TGTGCCAGCTCACCTTCTCCCCGGCGGAATGAAAAACTGTTTTTT. The encoded protein is CASSPSPRRNEKLFF. The chain joins TRBV18 to TRBJ1-4; no clear D gene. V shed 3 bases and J shed 5 bases, with 13 bases lying between them. Germline-derived CDR1 and CDR2 are KGHSH and LQKENI. CDR3 length: 15 amino acids.